This entry concerns a single TCR beta chain. The record originates from a study of T cell changes during pregnancy in multiple sclerosis. The repertoire was sequenced with immunoSEQ multiplex PCR; TCRdb's copy has only in-frame clones and lacks some. The sample includes about 67,000 clones, approximately 90% seen only once; the top ten take about 2.9%. The germline V gene encodes CDR1 MNHEY and CDR2 SMNVEV (reference sequence). The CDR3 extends over 14 amino acids. Germline trimming cut 7 bases from V and 2 bases from J; bases unmatched to any gene: 3. The V and J genes are TRBV27 and TRBJ2-5; TRBD2 matches 11 bases. The sequence derives from a female donor in good health, enrolled as a control in a pregnancy study. Sequenced here: peripheral blood, sampled in the second trimester of pregnancy. The CDR3 loop is CASKTSGTQETQYF. CDR3 sequence (DNA): TGTGCCAGCAAGACTAGCGGGACACAAGAGACCCAGTACTTC.